This T cell receptor beta chain is drawn from a study of blood T cell repertoires in COVID-19. Original processing methods: Using reference gene primer amplification, nucleated cell counts were estimated. Libraries were prepared by immunoSEQ multiplex PCR; TCRdb keeps only in-frame clonotypes and omits some of them. For V, J and clone size, that table is used; D and trimming come from the DNA. Found here are approximately 150,000 clones, roughly 88% of them singletons; the top ten hold nearly 15%. Those who participated ranged in age from roughly 18 to 89 years and resided in around 22 US areas. Researchers sorted participants into cohorts using their self-reported clinical history. Recovery among Cohort 3 donors was established by two negative PCRs, clearance, or symptom resolution. The V segment lost 1 base and the J segment 7 bases; nucleotides outside the gene matches: 11. The CDR3 is 16 residues long. Germline CDR1 MGHRA, CDR2 YSYEKL.

The clonotype originates from a man aged 45-65 years who had recovered from COVID-19. Sequenced input: PBMCs or T cells enriched from blood (not recorded which). The chain recombines TRBV4-1 with TRBJ1-2, with 8 bases lining up with TRBD1. CDR3 in amino acids: CASSQGMITGGVGYTF. The DNA for the CDR3 is TGCGCCAGCAGCCAAGGGATGATTACAGGGGGGGTTGGCTACACCTTC.